This T cell receptor beta chain was sequenced during a study of memory CD8 T cells in hepatitis C reinfection. Study-level background: After reinfection, a couple of primary-infection resolvers became chronically infected. Reinfection meant HCV RNA positivity after two negatives ≥60 days apart. Late/post reinfection sampling occurred 12 to 24 weeks after detected reinfection.

Sequencing was performed with immunoSEQ multiplex PCR; in TCRdb, only in-frame clones are kept and a portion is missing. In the table there are thousands of clones, roughly 87% of which are singletons. The sample's time point: late/post reinfection, 12 to 24 weeks after detection. No in vitro expansion preceded TCR sequencing of the sorted cells. Total naive CD8 T cells were sorted as viable CD3+ CD8+ CD45RO- cells from a couple of donors. CDR1 and CDR2 (germline): SGHVS, FQNEAQ. The CDR3 spans 14 residues. Trimming took 5 bases from V and 6 from J; bases not matched to a gene: 7. This TCR came from a man in his fifties or sixties with hepatitis C virus infection. This chain uses TRBV7-8 with TRBJ2-1; 7 bases line up with TRBD2. The source material was naive CD8+ T cells sorted from blood. The CDR3 spells CASSRGGPLNEQFF. As DNA, the CDR3 is TGTGCCAGCAGCCGCGGGGGACCCCTCAATGAGCAGTTCTTC.